This T cell receptor (beta chain) was retrieved from a study of shared clonotypes between healthy human individuals. The study's findings and limits: A few donors showed sharing of approximately 4.7% of naive CD4 clonotypes. Among donors, sharing of clonotypes was expected to be affected by sequencing depth.

Trimming took off 3 bases at V and 0 bases at J, with 8 bases between the two ends. The CDR3 sequence is 15 residues long. Germline-derived CDR1 and CDR2 are MNHEY and SMNVEV (reference sequence). The authors loaded 200 ng DNA, about 30,000 T cell genomes, into sorted-subset replicate PCRs. Clones were sequenced by immunoSEQ multiplex PCR, and TCRdb holds only the in-frame ones, with some missing. The sample gives 550,000 to 850,000 clones, 72% of which show up once; under 2% is in the top ten. To note about this clone: Its antigen is as yet unknown.

Sequenced input: memory CD4+ T cells sorted from blood. Subset defined: CD45RA-negative fraction. The receptor comes from a woman in her 30s in good health. The rearrangement links TRBV27 to TRBJ2-2; D is unclear. Here the CDR3 DNA reads TGTGCCAGCAGTTTTAGCAGGACGAACACCGGGGAGCTGTTTTTT. Translated: CASSFSRTNTGELFF.